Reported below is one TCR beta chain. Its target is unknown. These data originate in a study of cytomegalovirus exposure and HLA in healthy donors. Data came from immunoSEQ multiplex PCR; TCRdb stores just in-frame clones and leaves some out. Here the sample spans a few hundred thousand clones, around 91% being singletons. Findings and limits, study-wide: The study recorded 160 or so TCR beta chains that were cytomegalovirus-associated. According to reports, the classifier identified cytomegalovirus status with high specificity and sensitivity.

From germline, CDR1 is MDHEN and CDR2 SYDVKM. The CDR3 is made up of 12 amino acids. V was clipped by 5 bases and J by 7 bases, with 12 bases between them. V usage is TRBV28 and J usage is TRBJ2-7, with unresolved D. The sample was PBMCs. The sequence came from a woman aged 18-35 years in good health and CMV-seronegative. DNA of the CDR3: TGTGCCAGCAGTACTCCTCCCGAGGAGCAGTACTTC. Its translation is CASSTPPEEQYF.